This T cell receptor (beta chain) is drawn from a study of cytomegalovirus exposure and HLA in healthy donors. Study-level points and caveats: Rarity held for most TCR sequences, but there were some public TCRs that occurred in many donors. The study assumed roughly uniform donor sequencing depth for presence/absence analyses.

As concerns this clone: The antigen is not known.

Samples came from healthy bone marrow donors. Germline CDR1 and CDR2: SGHRS and YFSETQ. The V gene lost 0 bases and the J gene lost 1 base, with 13 bases spanning the gap. The CDR3 runs 16 residues. Both 60 Vbeta primers and 13 Jbeta primers went into the PCR. Assay: immunoSEQ multiplex PCR; the TCRdb copy retains only in-frame clones and omits some. Of tens of thousands of clones listed, around 76% are singletons. This chain uses TRBV5-1 with TRBJ1-1; the D gene is possibly TRBD1 (6 bases). The sample taken for sequencing was PBMCs. The origin of this receptor is a male donor in good health and CMV-seropositive. CDR3 bases: TGCGCCAGCAGCTTGGCGATAGGGGGGGCGAACACTGAAGCTTTCTTT. Its protein is CASSLAIGGANTEAFF.